This TCR beta chain was observed in a study of T cell changes during pregnancy in multiple sclerosis. Per germline, CDR1 SGHVS and CDR2 FNYEAQ. The CDR3 contains 13 residues. V was pared by 0 bases and J by 5 bases, with 7 bases between. Sequencing used immunoSEQ multiplex PCR; TCRdb keeps in-frame clones, though not all of them. The sample lists 30,000 or so clones; around nine tenths were seen once. The J gene is TRBJ1-1, the V gene TRBV7-6; no clear D gene. The source material was CD4+ T cells from peripheral blood mononuclear cells, sampled in the first trimester of pregnancy. This TCR was recovered from a female donor in good health, enrolled as a control in a pregnancy study. The CDR3 reads CASSLALQTEAFF. In nucleotides, the CDR3 is TGTGCCAGCAGCTTAGCGCTTCAGACTGAAGCTTTCTTT. Full variable domain (missing parts from reference TRBV7-6 and TRBJ1-1): GAGVSQSPRYKVTKRGQDVALRCDPISGHVSLYWYRQALGQGPEFLTYFNYEAQQDKSGLPNDRFSAERPEGSISTLTIQRTEQRDSAMYRCASSLALQTEAFFGQGTRLTVV.